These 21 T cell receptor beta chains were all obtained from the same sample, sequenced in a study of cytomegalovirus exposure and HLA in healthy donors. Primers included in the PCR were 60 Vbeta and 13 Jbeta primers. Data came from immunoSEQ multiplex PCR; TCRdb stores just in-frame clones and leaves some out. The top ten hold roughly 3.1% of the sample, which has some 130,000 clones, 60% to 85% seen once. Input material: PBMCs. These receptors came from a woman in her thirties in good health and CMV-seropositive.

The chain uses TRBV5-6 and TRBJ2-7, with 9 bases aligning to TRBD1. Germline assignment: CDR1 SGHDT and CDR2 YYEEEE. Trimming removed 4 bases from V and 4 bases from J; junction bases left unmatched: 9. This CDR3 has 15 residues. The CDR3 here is CASSDGQGRVYEQYF. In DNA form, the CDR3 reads TGTGCCAGCAGCGACGGACAGGGGAGGGTTTACGAGCAGTACTTC.

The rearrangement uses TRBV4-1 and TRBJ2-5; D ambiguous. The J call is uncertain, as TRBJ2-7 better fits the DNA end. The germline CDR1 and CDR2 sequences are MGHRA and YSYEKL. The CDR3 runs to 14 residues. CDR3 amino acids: CASSPQAGSYEQYF. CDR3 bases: TGCGCCAGCAGCCCTCAGGCAGGCTCCTACGAGCAGTACTTC.

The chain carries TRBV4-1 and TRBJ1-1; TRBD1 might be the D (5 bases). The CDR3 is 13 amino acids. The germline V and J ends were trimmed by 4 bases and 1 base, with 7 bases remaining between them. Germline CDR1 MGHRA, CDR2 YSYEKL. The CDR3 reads CASSPTGNTEAFF. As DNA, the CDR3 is TGCGCCAGCAGCCCTACAGGGAACACTGAAGCTTTCTTT.

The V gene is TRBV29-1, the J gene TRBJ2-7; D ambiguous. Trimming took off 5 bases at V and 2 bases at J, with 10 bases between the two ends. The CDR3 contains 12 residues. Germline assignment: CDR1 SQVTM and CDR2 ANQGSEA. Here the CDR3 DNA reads TGCAGCGTTCAGAACAGTCCCTACGAGCAGTACTTC. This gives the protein CSVQNSPYEQYF.

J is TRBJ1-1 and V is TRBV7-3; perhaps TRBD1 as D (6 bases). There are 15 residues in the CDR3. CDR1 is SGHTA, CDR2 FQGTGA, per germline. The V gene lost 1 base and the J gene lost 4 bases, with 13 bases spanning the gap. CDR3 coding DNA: TGTGCCAGCAGCTTAAAGGGGGGGCAAGCCACTGAAGCTTTCTTT. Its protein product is CASSLKGGQATEAFF.

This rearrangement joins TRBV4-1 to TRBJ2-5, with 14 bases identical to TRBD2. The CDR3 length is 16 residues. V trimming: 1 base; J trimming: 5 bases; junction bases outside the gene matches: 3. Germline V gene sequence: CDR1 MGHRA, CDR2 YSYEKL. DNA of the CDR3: TGCGCCAGCAGCCAAGCCTGGACTAGCGGGGGGGAGACCCAGTACTTC. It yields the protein CASSQAWTSGGETQYF.

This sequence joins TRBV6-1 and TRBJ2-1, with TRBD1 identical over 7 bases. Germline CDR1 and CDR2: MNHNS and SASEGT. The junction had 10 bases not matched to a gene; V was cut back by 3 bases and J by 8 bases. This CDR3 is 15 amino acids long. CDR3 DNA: TGTGCCAGCAGTGACTGGGACAGCATGTGGGATGAGCAGTTCTTC. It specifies CASSDWDSMWDEQFF.

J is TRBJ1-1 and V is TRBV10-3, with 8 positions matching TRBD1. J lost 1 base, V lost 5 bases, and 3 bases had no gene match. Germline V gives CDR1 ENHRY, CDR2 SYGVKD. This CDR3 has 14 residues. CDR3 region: CAISWDRRNTEAFF. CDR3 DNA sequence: TGTGCCATCAGTTGGGACAGGAGGAACACTGAAGCTTTCTTT.

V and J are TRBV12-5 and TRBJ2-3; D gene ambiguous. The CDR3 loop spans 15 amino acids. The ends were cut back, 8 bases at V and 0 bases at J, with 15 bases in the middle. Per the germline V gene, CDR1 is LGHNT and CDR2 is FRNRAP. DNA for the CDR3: TGTGCTAGTAGCCCCGGGTTCTCTAGCACAGATACGCAGTATTTT. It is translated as CASSPGFSSTDTQYF.

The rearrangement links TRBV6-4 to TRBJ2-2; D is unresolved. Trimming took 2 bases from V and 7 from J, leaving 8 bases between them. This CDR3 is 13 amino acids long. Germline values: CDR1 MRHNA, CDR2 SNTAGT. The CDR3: CASSDRRGGELFF. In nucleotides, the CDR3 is TGTGCCAGCAGTGACCGTCGCGGCGGGGAGCTGTTTTTT.

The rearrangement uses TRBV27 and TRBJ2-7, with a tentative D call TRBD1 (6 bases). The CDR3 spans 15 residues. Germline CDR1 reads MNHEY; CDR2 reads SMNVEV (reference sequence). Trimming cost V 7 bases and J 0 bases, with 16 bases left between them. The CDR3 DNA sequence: TGTGCCAGCAACGCCGGGACATTCCCCTCCTACGAGCAGTACTTC. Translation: CASNAGTFPSYEQYF.

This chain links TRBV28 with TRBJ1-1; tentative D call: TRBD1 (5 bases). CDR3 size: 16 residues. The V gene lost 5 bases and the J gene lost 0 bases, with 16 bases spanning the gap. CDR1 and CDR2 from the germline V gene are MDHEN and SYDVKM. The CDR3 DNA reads TGTGCCAGCAGTCCCGTCCGGGGGTCGATGAACACTGAAGCTTTCTTT. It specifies CASSPVRGSMNTEAFF.

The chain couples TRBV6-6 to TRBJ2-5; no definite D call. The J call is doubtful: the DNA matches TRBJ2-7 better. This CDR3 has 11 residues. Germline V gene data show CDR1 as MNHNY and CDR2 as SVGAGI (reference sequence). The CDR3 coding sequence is TGTGCCAGCAGTGAGGACTACGAGCAGTACTTC. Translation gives CASSEDYEQYF.

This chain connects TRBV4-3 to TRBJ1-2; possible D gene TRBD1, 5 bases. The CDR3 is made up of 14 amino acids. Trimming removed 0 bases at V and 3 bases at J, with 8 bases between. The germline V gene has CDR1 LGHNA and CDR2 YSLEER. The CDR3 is CASSQDPGYYGYTF. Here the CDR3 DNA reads TGCGCCAGCAGCCAAGATCCAGGGTACTATGGCTACACCTTC.

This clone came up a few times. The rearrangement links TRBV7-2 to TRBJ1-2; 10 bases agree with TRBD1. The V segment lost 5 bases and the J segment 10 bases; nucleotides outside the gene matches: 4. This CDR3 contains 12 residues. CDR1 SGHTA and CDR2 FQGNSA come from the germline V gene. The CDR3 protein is CASSVGQGLYTF. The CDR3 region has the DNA TGTGCCAGCAGCGTGGGACAGGGGCTCTACACCTTC.

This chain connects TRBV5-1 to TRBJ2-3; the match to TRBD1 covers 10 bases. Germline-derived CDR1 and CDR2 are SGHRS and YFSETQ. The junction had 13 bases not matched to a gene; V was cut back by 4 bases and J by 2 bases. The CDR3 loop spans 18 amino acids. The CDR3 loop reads CASSVRQGARGDTDTQYF. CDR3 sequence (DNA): TGCGCCAGCAGCGTGCGACAGGGGGCCCGTGGTGACACAGATACGCAGTATTTT.

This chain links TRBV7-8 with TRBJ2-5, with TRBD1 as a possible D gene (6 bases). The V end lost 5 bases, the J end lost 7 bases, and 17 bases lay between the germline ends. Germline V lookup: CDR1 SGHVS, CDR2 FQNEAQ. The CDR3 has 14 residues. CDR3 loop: CASSPGVGAGTQYF. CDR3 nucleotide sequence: TGTGCCAGCAGCCCCGGCGTGGGGGCTGGGACCCAGTACTTC.

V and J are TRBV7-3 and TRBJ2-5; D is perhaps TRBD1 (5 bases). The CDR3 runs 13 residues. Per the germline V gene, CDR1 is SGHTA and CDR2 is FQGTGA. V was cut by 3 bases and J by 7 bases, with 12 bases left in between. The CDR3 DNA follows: TGTGCCAGCAGCTTGGGTGGTAGGGGGACCCAGTACTTC. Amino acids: CASSLGGRGTQYF.

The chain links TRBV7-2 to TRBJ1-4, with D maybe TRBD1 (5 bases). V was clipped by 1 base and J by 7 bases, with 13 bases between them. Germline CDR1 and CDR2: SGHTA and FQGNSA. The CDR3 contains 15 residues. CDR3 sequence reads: CASSLGFRVGEKLFF. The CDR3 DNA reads TGTGCCAGCAGCTTAGGGTTCAGGGTTGGTGAAAAACTGTTTTTT.

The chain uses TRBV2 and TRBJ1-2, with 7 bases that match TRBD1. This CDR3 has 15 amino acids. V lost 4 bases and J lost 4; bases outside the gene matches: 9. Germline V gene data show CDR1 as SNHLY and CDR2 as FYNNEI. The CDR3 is CASSVDRALLYGYTF. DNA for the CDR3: TGTGCCAGCAGTGTAGACAGGGCCTTGCTCTATGGCTACACCTTC.

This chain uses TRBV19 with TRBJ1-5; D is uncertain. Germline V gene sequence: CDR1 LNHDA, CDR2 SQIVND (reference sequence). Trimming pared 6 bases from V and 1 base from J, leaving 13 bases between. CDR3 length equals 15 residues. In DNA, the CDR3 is TGTGCCAGTAGCCCCGGGTGGTCCAGCAATCAGCCCCAGCATTTT. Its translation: CASSPGWSSNQPQHF.